This T cell receptor (beta chain) was recovered during a study of PD-L1 blockade in urothelial cancer. Study-level background: Once treatment had started, blood was analyzed at 3 weeks (second dose) and again at 6 weeks.

TCRdb's table, derived via immunoSEQ multiplex PCR, lists solely in-frame clones and lacks some. The sample lists 45,000 or so clones, 88% occurring once. This clone was found once. The antigen is not known. With 0 bases removed from V and 4 bases from J, the gap between germline ends came to 15 bases. The CDR3 length is 16 residues. The germline V gene has CDR1 MGHRA and CDR2 YSYEKL. Time point noted: pretreatment peripheral blood. Study results and caveats: Pretreatment TCR clonality in blood, when below the median, was predictive of better survival.

This sequence was found in a donor aged 40 or over with urothelial cancer. The rearrangement uses TRBV4-1 and TRBJ1-2; no clear D gene. The sample here was PBMCs, taken around atezolizumab (anti-PD-L1) treatment. The CDR3 DNA sequence: TGCGCCAGCAGCCAAGATCCCGCGGGCACTCTCTATGGCTACACCTTC. It translates to CASSQDPAGTLYGYTF.